These 5 T cell receptor beta chains came from one sample sequenced in a study of T cell changes during pregnancy in multiple sclerosis. Generated by immunoSEQ multiplex PCR, the TCRdb table keeps only in-frame clones and is missing some. This sample has 40,000 to 55,000 clones; roughly 92% occur once, and the top ten carry roughly 0.36%. This specimen was CD4+ T cells from peripheral blood mononuclear cells, taken before pregnancy. Every receptor here comes from a female donor with multiple sclerosis, enrolled in a pregnancy study.

The chain uses TRBV6-5 and TRBJ1-1, with 8 nucleotides matching TRBD1. Trimming took 6 bases from V and 2 from J; bases not matched to a gene: 5. Germline V lookup: CDR1 MNHEY, CDR2 SVGAGI. The CDR3 loop spans 14 amino acids. The CDR3 here is CASRPTGGNTEAFF. The CDR3 DNA sequence: TGTGCCAGCAGACCTACAGGGGGAAACACTGAAGCTTTCTTT.

The chain has TRBV2 and TRBJ1-5; 7 bases are shared with TRBD1. The germline V gene encodes CDR1 SNHLY and CDR2 FYNNEI. Trimming cost V 6 bases and J 4 bases; bases outside gene matches: 9. The CDR3 contains 15 residues. The CDR3 region has the DNA TGTGCCAGCAGGCCACAGGGGAATCTAAATCAGCCCCAGCATTTT. Translating it yields CASRPQGNLNQPQHF. The full variable domain, rest sourced from reference TRBV2 and TRBJ1-5, is EPEVTQTPSHQVTQMGQEVILRCVPISNHLYFYWYRQILGQKVEFLVSFYNNEISEKSEIFDDQFSVERPDGSNFTLKIRSTKLEDSAMYFCASRPQGNLNQPQHFGDGTRLSIL.

This clone showed up just once. The J gene is TRBJ1-1, the V gene TRBV12-5; 8 bases are shared with TRBD1. CDR1 LGHNT and CDR2 FRNRAP come from the germline V gene. The CDR3 has 14 residues. V was clipped by 6 bases and J by 3 bases; unmatched bases: 6. The CDR3 here is CASGMTGVDTEAFF. Here the CDR3 DNA reads TGTGCTAGTGGCATGACAGGGGTGGACACTGAAGCTTTCTTT.

V gene TRBV11-2 combines with J gene TRBJ1-1; D perhaps matches TRBD1 (5 bases). This CDR3 has 15 residues. V lost 5 bases to trimming and J lost 5 bases, with 18 bases between them. Germline V gene data show CDR1 as SGHAT and CDR2 as FQNNGV. CDR3 protein: CASSPARWGATEAFF. The CDR3 bases are TGTGCCAGCAGCCCCGCCAGGTGGGGCGCAACTGAAGCTTTCTTT.

V usage is TRBV18 and J usage is TRBJ1-2, with D uncertain. The length of the CDR3 is 14 residues. With 2 bases removed from V and 5 bases from J, the gap between germline ends came to 12 bases. Per the germline V gene, CDR1 is KGHSH and CDR2 is LQKENI. In DNA form, the CDR3 reads TGTGCCAGCTCACCAAAAGCGGGTGGATATGGCTACACCTTC. It codes for CASSPKAGGYGYTF.